This TCR beta chain was sequenced for a study of control samples from healthy donors and cancer patients. Sequenced by immunoSEQ multiplex PCR; TCRdb stores in-frame clones only, minus some. This table holds roughly 450,000 clones, more than 80% found once. Trimming took off 5 bases at V and 5 bases at J, with 11 bases between the two ends. From germline, CDR1 is SGHTA and CDR2 FQGNSA. The CDR3 totals 13 residues. The chain carries TRBV7-2 and TRBJ2-3; the D is unclear. The receptor was isolated from a man between 40 and 49 years old with head and neck cancer. Sequencing input: PBMCs. The CDR3 loop reads CASSPPWVDTQYF. CDR3 DNA sequence: TGTGCCAGCAGCCCTCCCTGGGTAGATACGCAGTATTTT.